Many counts were recorded for the clone carrying this T cell receptor (beta chain). Its antigen is not known. In TCRdb, the multiplex PCR reads were re-called with MiXCR into one record per CDR3 protein. The sample carries about 230,000 distinct CDR3 sequences, roughly 30% recorded once. The data were obtained in a study of breast tumors, draining lymph nodes, adjacent tissues. Study results and caveats: The lymph node origin of tumor T cells was framed as consistent with a hypothesis, not demonstrated. Tumor repertoires ranked between lymph nodes and nontumor tissue in diversity, with V and J gene preferences. Most tumor T cells seemingly derive from lymph node, then expand in tumor.

Samples came from axillary lymph nodes draining the breast cancer. The sample was axillary lymph node tissue. This receptor was taken from a female donor with breast cancer. Some clones in this sample may be carry-over from other donors' samples.

The CDR3 DNA reads as TGTGCCAGCAGCTTAGACAGGGGGTATCAAGAGACCCAGTACTTC. It codes for CASSLDRGYQETQYF. The V call is TRBV7-6, the J call TRBJ2-5; 8 nucleotides agree with TRBD1. V lost 1 base, J lost 2 bases, and 3 bases stayed unmatched. Germline V gene sequence: CDR1 SGHVS, CDR2 FNYEAQ. There are 15 residues in the CDR3.